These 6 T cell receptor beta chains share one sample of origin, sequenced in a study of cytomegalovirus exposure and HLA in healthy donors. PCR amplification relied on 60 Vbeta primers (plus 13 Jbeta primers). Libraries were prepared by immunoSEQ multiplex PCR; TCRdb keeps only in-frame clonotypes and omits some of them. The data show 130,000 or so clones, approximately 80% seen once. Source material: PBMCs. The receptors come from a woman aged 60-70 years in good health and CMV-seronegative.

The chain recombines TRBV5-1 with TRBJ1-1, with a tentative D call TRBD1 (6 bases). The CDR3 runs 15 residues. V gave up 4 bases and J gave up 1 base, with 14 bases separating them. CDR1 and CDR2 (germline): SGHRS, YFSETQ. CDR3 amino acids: CASSLLPQGNTEAFF. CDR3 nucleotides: TGCGCCAGCAGCCTCCTTCCACAGGGGAACACTGAAGCTTTCTTT.

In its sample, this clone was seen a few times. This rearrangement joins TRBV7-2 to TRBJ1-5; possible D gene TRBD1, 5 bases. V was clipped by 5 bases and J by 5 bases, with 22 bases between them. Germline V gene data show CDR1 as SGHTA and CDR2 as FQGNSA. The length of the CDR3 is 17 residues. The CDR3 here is CASSRGGGKAGHQPQHF. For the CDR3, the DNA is TGTGCCAGCAGCCGTGGGGGGGGGAAGGCCGGGCATCAGCCCCAGCATTTT.

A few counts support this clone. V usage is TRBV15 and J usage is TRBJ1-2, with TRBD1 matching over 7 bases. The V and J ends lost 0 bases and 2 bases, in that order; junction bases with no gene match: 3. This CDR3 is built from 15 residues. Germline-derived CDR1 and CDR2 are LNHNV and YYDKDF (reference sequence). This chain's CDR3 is CATSRDPGQNYGYTF. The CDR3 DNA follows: TGTGCCACCAGCAGAGATCCGGGACAGAACTATGGCTACACCTTC.

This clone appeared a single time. The CDR3 sequence is CASSDRGPGSGNTIYF. Written as DNA, the CDR3 is TGTGCCAGCAGTGACAGGGGGCCTGGCTCTGGAAACACCATATATTTT. The rearrangement joins TRBV2 to TRBJ1-3; 8 nucleotides match TRBD1. Germline CDR1 and CDR2: SNHLY and FYNNEI. With V trimmed by 3 bases and J by 0 bases, 4 bases remained unmatched. This CDR3 is 16 amino acids long.

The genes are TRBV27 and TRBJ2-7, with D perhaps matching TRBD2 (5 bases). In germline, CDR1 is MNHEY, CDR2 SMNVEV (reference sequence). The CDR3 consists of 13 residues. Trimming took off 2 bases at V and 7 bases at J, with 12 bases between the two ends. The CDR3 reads CASSLAGSREQYF. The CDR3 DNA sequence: TGTGCCAGCAGTTTAGCGGGCTCGCGGGAGCAGTACTTC.

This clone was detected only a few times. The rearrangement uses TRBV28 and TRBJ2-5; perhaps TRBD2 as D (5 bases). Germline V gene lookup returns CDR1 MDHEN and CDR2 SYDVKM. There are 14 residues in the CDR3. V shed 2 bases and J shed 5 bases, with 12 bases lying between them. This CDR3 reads CASSLRGSGETQYF. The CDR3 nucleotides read TGTGCCAGCAGTTTACGAGGGAGTGGCGAGACCCAGTACTTC.